This T cell receptor (beta chain) was recovered during a study of blood T cells in healthy people across ages. Study results and limitations: Roughly linearly, TCR beta diversity per million T cells fell as age increased.

Combining a sample-barcoded 5' primer with a J-beta primer mix, a second PCR ran for about 6 to 12 cycles. TCRdb re-analysed the 5' RACE reads in MiXCR, keeping a single row per CDR3 protein. The sample carries 600,000 to 850,000 distinct CDR3 sequences, around 25% recorded once. This clonotype was counted a few times. Antigen specificity is unknown. A minimum of 5 micrograms of total RNA was extracted per sample. The CDR3 totals 12 residues. The germline V and J ends were trimmed by 3 bases and 4 bases, with 4 bases remaining between them. Germline-derived CDR1 and CDR2 are LNHDA and SQIVND (reference sequence). These same data were also listed under a study on T cells of mothers and their children. According to that study: Related and unrelated pairs show similar shaping of TCR recombination output by thymic selection. Versus unrelated pairs, overlap was slightly higher in related mother-child pairs, without reaching significance.

Sequenced material: blood. The V and J genes are TRBV19 and TRBJ1-3; D unclear. This clonotype was obtained from a boy aged 10-17 years in good health. CDR3 nucleotides: TGTGCCAGTAGTATTCCAGGAAACACCATATATTTT. Protein product: CASSIPGNTIYF.